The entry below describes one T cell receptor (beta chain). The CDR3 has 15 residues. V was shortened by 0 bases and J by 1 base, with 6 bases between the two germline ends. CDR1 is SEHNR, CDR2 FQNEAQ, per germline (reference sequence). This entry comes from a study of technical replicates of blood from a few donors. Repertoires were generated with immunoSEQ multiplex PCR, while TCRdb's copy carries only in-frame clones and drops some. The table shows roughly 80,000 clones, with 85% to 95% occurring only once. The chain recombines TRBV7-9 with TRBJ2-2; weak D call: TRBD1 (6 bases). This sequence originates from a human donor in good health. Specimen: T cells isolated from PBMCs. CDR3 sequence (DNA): TGTGCCAGCAGCTTAGCGGGACAGAACACCGGGGAGCTGTTTTTT. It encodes CASSLAGQNTGELFF. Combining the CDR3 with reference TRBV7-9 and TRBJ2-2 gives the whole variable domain DTGVSQNPRHKITKRGQNVTFRCDPISEHNRLYWYRQTLGQGPEFLTYFQNEAQLEKSRLLSDRFSAERPKGSFSTLEIQRTEQGDSAMYLCASSLAGQNTGELFFGEGSRLTVL.